This T cell receptor (beta chain) was identified in a study of neurological immune-mediated disorders. The authors produced cDNA by 5'RACE using 10-nucleotide random UMIs. Sequencing of 15-18 subjects in each run yielded over 160 million TCR-beta sequences. TCRdb reprocessed the 5' RACE reads with MiXCR, giving one entry per CDR3 protein. Found here are tens of thousands of distinct CDR3 sequences, about 5.5% of them singletons; the top ten hold less than 2.5%. Germline CDR1 reads DFQATT; CDR2 reads SNEGSKA (reference sequence). The CDR3 contains 16 residues. V shed 5 bases and J shed 0 bases, with 16 bases lying between them. This clonotype was counted at least ten times. Its antigen is not identified. General study points: When grouped phylogenetically, the repertoires of 18 of the 34 multiple sclerosis patients fell together in one related-CDR3 cluster, which is a possible signature.

PBMCs stored at -80 C, 2 million in total, were the source of the unsorted libraries. This chain connects TRBV20-1 to TRBJ2-2; tentative D call: TRBD2 (6 bases). The sample consisted of PBMCs. The sequence derives from a woman aged 25 to 39 with multiple sclerosis. The CDR3 nucleotides are TGCAGTGCTCCGAGGGAGGCGGGACCGAACACCGGGGAGCTGTTTTTT. It yields the protein CSAPREAGPNTGELFF.